This T cell receptor beta chain was observed in a study of blood T cell repertoires in COVID-19. Study-wide background: Sample material is recorded as cDNA or gDNA derived from T cells, B-cell-depleted T cells, or PBMCs.

This clone was seen only once. Method: immunoSEQ multiplex PCR; TCRdb's copy keeps in-frame clones and lacks some. Here the sample spans fewer than 350,000 clones, approximately 86% being singletons. The V segment lost 1 base and the J segment 6 bases; nucleotides outside the gene matches: 5. CDR1 and CDR2 from the germline V gene are KGHSH and LQKENI. The CDR3 runs 15 residues. Sequenced: PBMCs or T cells enriched from blood (not recorded which). V gene TRBV18 combines with J gene TRBJ2-1; 8 bases align to TRBD1. The sequence was obtained from a woman aged 40 to 55 with acute COVID-19. CDR3 in amino acids: CASSPQGQAANEQFF. In DNA, the CDR3 is TGTGCCAGCTCACCACAGGGACAGGCGGCCAATGAGCAGTTCTTC.